The TCR beta chain described here comes from a study of blood T cell repertoires in COVID-19 (dated by TCRdb to the early 2020s). A note on the overall study: Samples from collaborators originated in the United States, Italy and Spain and spanned both the acute and convalescent phases of COVID-19. The material from the prospective study consisted of cDNA or gDNA derived from T cells, B-cell-depleted T cells, or PBMCs. Subjects who had been exposed to COVID-19, were actively infected with it, or had recovered from it provided the deeply sampled blood TCRbeta repertoires that made up the dataset. The repertoires were released in a freely available public database intended as a resource for research on the immune response to SARS-CoV-2. Samples came from the ongoing ImmuneRACE study (first 160 participants) plus 1,254 subjects from 6 global collaborators. Sample metadata almost always included a de-identified subject ID, COVID-19 status, age in years and sex. Where available, HLA class I and class II types were obtained from metadata supplied by the sample provider rather than from assay-based typing. Beyond this particular receptor, the publication reports: The amount of clinical and demographic metadata varied by source and participant and was provided uncurated.

Participants in the prospective study were enrolled through a virtual design, were aged about 18 to 100 years, and lived in roughly 26 United States geographic areas. In the prospective study, cohorts were assigned on the basis of participant-reported clinical history obtained from a screening survey and a study questionnaire. In the prospective study, mobile phlebotomists collected whole blood, serum and a nasopharyngeal or oropharyngeal swab from each participant. Over a roughly 2-month period, participants in the prospective study had the option of providing additional blood draws and questionnaires. Prospective study blood samples were shipped either frozen or at room temperature before DNA extraction. CDR1 and CDR2 (GTSNPN, SVGIG) derive from the germline V gene (reference sequence). CDR3 length: 13 amino acids, cysteine to phenylalanine. The kept DNA is CDR3 alone, 39 bases in frame from the first base. V gives up 6 bases and J gives up 1 base, and the segment between their germline ends measures 12 bases.

TCRbeta CDR3 regions were amplified from genomic DNA using the immunoSEQ Assay, a bias-controlled multiplex PCR. The study's own analysis went as follows. The number of nucleated cells in each sample was estimated from the amplification of reference gene primers within the assay. To quantify the absolute abundance of each unique TCRbeta CDR3 rearrangement, sequence reads were collapsed and filtered. Productive Simpson clonality was computed per sample as the square root of Simpson's diversity index over productive rearrangements. This is the immuneACCESS table as TCRdb keeps it, with only in-frame sequences that have V and J called. A part of the clones is gone; compared with another copy, unresolved V genes explain less than half, and the rest is unexplained. V, J and clone size derive from that table, while D and trimming were established from the DNA sequence. For this sample there are 250,000 to 300,000 clones; 91% appear just once. In total, the top ten clones hold more than 1% of the sample.

Comments on this clone: Its antigen remains unidentified. No base-level quality is on record; no much larger clone is a single base apart.

The clonotype comes from a human donor in a cohort exposed to, infected with or recovered from COVID-19 (not recorded which). The donor label of this sample is uncertain. This chain joins TRBV30 to TRBJ1-1; perhaps TRBD1 is the D gene, with 5 bases matching. Sequenced material: PBMCs or T cells enriched from blood (not recorded which). The CDR3 reads as follows: CACTGGANTEAFF. The bases read TGTGCCTGTACCGGGGGAGCGAACACTGAAGCTTTCTTT.